This T cell receptor (beta chain) was sequenced during a study of blood T cell repertoires in COVID-19. Study information: Samples representing acute and convalescent COVID-19 were sourced from the United States, Italy and Spain. Sources were T cells, B-cell-depleted T cells, or PBMCs; the material itself was cDNA or gDNA.

Germline V lookup: CDR1 SGHAT, CDR2 FQNNGV. V lost 3 bases to trimming and J lost 8 bases, with 16 bases between them. The CDR3 totals 14 residues. Per the original data handling: The assay estimated nucleated cells by amplifying reference gene primers. The table came from immunoSEQ multiplex PCR; TCRdb's copy has only in-frame clones and leaves some out. V, J and clone size were drawn from that table, and D and trimming were deduced from the DNA. The profile shows 140,000 to 150,000 clones, approximately 80% of them singletons. This clonotype was obtained from a man aged 50-60 years with acute or convalescent COVID-19. The chain combines TRBV11-2 with TRBJ1-2; the D gene is possibly TRBD1 (5 bases). Source material: peripheral blood. For the CDR3, the DNA is TGTGCCAGCAGCTTGCTATCAGGGATTGAGGGCTACACCTTC. Its protein product is CASSLLSGIEGYTF.